This T cell receptor (beta chain) was captured in a study of cytomegalovirus exposure and HLA in healthy donors. Worth noting for this clone: Antigen unknown.

The CDR3 contains 15 residues. Germline assignment: CDR1 LGHNA and CDR2 YNFKEQ. V dropped 4 bases and J dropped 4 bases, with 14 bases sitting between them. General study results and limits: Earlier findings revealed that most TCR beta V segments proved productive either about 90% or about 30% of the time. Presence/absence analysis assumed near-uniform sequencing depth across donors. Immune exposure was documented only through CMV serostatus.

Amplification used 60 Vbeta primers and 13 Jbeta primers. Clones were sequenced by immunoSEQ multiplex PCR, and TCRdb holds only the in-frame ones, with some missing. The repertoire includes some 13,000 clones, under 70% of them detected once, and roughly 18% sits in the top ten. At collection, donors were nominally healthy, but unrecorded immune exposures were probable. This rearrangement joins TRBV4-2 to TRBJ1-3; no clear D. The TCR comes from a woman in her forties or fifties in good health and CMV-seropositive. The source material was PBMCs. The CDR3 nucleotides read TGTGCCAGCAGCCCACGGGAGGCGGGAGGAAACACCATATATTTT. It specifies CASSPREAGGNTIYF.